These T cell receptor beta chains were read from a single sample in a study of shared clonotypes between healthy human individuals. Assay used: immunoSEQ multiplex PCR; TCRdb lists only in-frame clones, some missing. The data contain roughly 2.1 million clones, about 93% of them singletons. Sequencing input: naive CD8+ T cells from PBMCs. The receptor set was obtained from a man younger than 35 in good health. Some clones in this sample may be carry-over from other donors' samples. Both conserved end residues are part of each CDR3. A D gene is named only where the DNA matches it firmly. A clone size is listed for some rows: how often the clone was seen (once, few, many), or a class if it is expanded.

d_call | clone_size | j_call | v_call | cdr3_nt | cdr3_aa
NA | NA | TRBJ2-1 | TRBV19 | TGTGCCAGTAGTATTACATTTGGCGGCGAAGGCTACAATGAGCAGTTCTTC | CASSITFGGEGYNEQFF
NA | NA | TRBJ2-3 | TRBV28 | TGTGCCAGCAGTTGGGGACACACTGACACAGATACGCAGTATTTT | CASSWGHTDTDTQYF
NA | NA | TRBJ2-7 | TRBV6-1 | TGTGCCAGCAGTGACTTAGGTGGGGCCTACGAGCAGTACTTC | CASSDLGGAYEQYF
NA | NA | TRBJ2-3 | TRBV7-9 | TGTGCCACCATTTACCGGGACACAGATACGCAGTATTTT | CATIYRDTDTQYF
TRBD2 | once | TRBJ2-7 | TRBV6-5 | TGTGCCAGCAGTTTTGGGGGGGAGGGCTCCTACGAGCAGTACTTC | CASSFGGEGSYEQYF
NA | NA | TRBJ2-7 | TRBV29-1 | TGCAGCGACCCGCGGATGTTACCCCCGAGCGAGCAGTACTTC | CSDPRMLPPSEQYF
NA | NA | TRBJ2-7 | TRBV6-5 | TGTGCCAGCAGTTACTCGAGTGCTGGGGTCTCCTACGAGCAGTACTTC | CASSYSSAGVSYEQYF
NA | NA | TRBJ2-1 | TRBV28 | TGTGCCAGCACTTCCGGAGGTCCCTACAATGAGCAGTTCTTC | CASTSGGPYNEQFF
NA | NA | TRBJ1-4 | TRBV21-1 | NA | CASSKVGVGTGTKATNEKLFF
NA | NA | TRBJ1-6 | TRBV6-1 | TGTGCCAGCAGTGAAGTGGCAGGGCCCCCATCCCTCCACTTT | CASSEVAGPPSLHF
NA | few | TRBJ1-1 | TRBV27 | TGTGCCAGCAGCGTTAGAATGGGCACTGAAGCTTTCTTT | CASSVRMGTEAFF
TRBD2 | NA | TRBJ2-1 | TRBV7-2 | TGTGCCAGCAGCACCCCCGGGGGGTTCTACAATGAGCAGTTCTTC | CASSTPGGFYNEQFF
NA | NA | TRBJ1-1 | TRBV28 | TGTGCCAGCAGTTTACCAGGAGGGAACACTGAAGCTTTCTTT | CASSLPGGNTEAFF
NA | NA | TRBJ2-7 | TRBV28 | TGTGCCAGCAGCCTCCCGGCTCCCGAGCAGTACTTC | CASSLPAPEQYF
NA | NA | TRBJ1-2 | TRBV28 | TGTGCCAGCAACGACGGACGGGCATCGGGCTACACCTTC | CASNDGRASGYTF
NA | NA | TRBJ2-7 | TRBV5-1 | TGCGCCAGCAGCTTGACGGTCCTCTACGAGCAGTACTTC | CASSLTVLYEQYF
NA | NA | TRBJ1-4 | TRBV5-5 | TGTGCCAGCAGCTTGCCGGGGGCGTATGAAAAACTGTTTTTT | CASSLPGAYEKLFF
NA | once | TRBJ2-7 | TRBV27 | TGTGCCAGCAGTTCACAGGTCAACGAGCAGTACTTC | CASSSQVNEQYF
TRBD2 | NA | TRBJ2-3 | TRBV27 | TGTGCCAGCAGGAGGCTAGCGGGAACCACAGATACGCAGTATTTT | CASRRLAGTTDTQYF
NA | NA | TRBJ1-1 | TRBV14 | TGTGCCAGCAGCCATAAGTCCGTCAGTTGGAACACTGAAGCTTTCTTT | CASSHKSVSWNTEAFF
TRBD1 | NA | TRBJ1-5 | TRBV19 | TGTGCCAGTAATATCATCACAGGGGATCAGCCCCAGCATTTT | CASNIITGDQPQHF
NA | NA | TRBJ2-5 | TRBV5-6 | TGTGCCAGCAGCTGGAGACACCCCTTCCAGACCCAGTACTTC | CASSWRHPFQTQYF
NA | NA | TRBJ2-1 | TRBV7-9 | TGTGCCAGCAGCTTAGGCATTTCCTACAATGAGCAGTTCTTC | CASSLGISYNEQFF
NA | NA | TRBJ1-1 | TRBV11-2 | TGTGCCAGCAGCTTACAGGGGTCTTGGCTAAACACTGAAGCTTTCTTT | CASSLQGSWLNTEAFF
NA | NA | TRBJ2-3 | TRBV27 | TGTGCCAGCATGGCCAATTGGGATACGCAGTATTTT | CASMANWDTQYF
NA | few | TRBJ1-2 | TRBV4-3 | TGCGCCAGCAGCCAAGTGTTGACAGGCCGGGGCTACACCTTC | CASSQVLTGRGYTF
NA | NA | TRBJ1-3 | TRBV11-2 | TGTGCCAGCAGCTTAGGTGGGGGGACTGGAAACACCATATATTTT | CASSLGGGTGNTIYF
TRBD1 | NA | TRBJ1-2 | TRBV30 | TGTGCCTGGAGCCTCGGAGGGGGCGATGGCTACACCTTC | CAWSLGGGDGYTF
NA | NA | TRBJ1-1 | TRBV6-6 | TGTGCCAGCCCTAATAGCGTAGGGGACACTGAAGCTTTCTTT | CASPNSVGDTEAFF
NA | NA | TRBJ1-5 | TRBV12-5 | TGTGCTAGCCAGGGACTGTCCAATCAGCCCCAGCATTTT | CASQGLSNQPQHF
TRBD1 | NA | TRBJ2-5 | TRBV27 | TGTGCCAGCAGTCTTCTAGGGGGCGGAGAGACCCAGTACTTC | CASSLLGGGETQYF
NA | NA | TRBJ2-3 | TRBV7-9 | TGTGCCAGCAGCTTAGGGGGACCTAGCACAGATACGCAGTATTTT | CASSLGGPSTDTQYF
NA | once | TRBJ1-1 | TRBV7-9 | TGTGCCAGCACCACTAGCCAGACGGGGATCACTGAAGCTTTCTTT | CASTTSQTGITEAFF
TRBD1 | NA | TRBJ1-1 | TRBV29-1 | TGCAGCGTTGCTCCCGGGACAGGCATAGAAGCTTTCTTT | CSVAPGTGIEAFF
NA | once | TRBJ2-3 | TRBV5-1 | TGCGCCAGCAGCCCACAGGGCTTGAGCCGTGGTGTCTACACAGATACGCAGTATTTT | CASSPQGLSRGVYTDTQYF
TRBD1 | NA | TRBJ1-2 | TRBV2 | TGTGCCAGCAGTGAAGCATCGACAGAACAGGGGGCTATCTATGGCTACACCTTC | CASSEASTEQGAIYGYTF
NA | NA | TRBJ1-5 | TRBV7-4 | TGTGCCAGCAGCTTTTCGACCGACGATGGGCCCCAGCATTTT | CASSFSTDDGPQHF
NA | NA | TRBJ2-7 | TRBV5-6 | TGTGCCAGCAGCTCCGGGACAAAAAACGAGCAGTACTTC | CASSSGTKNEQYF
NA | once | TRBJ1-5 | TRBV27 | TGTGCCAGCAGTTTATGGGCGGGAATCAATCAGCCCCAGCATTTT | CASSLWAGINQPQHF
NA | NA | TRBJ2-7 | TRBV6-5 | TGTGCCAGCAGTTACGGGCGGGACTACGAGCAGTACTTC | CASSYGRDYEQYF
NA | NA | TRBJ1-1 | TRBV19 | TGTGCCAGTAGTCGATTACGAGAGATGAACACTGAAGCTTTCTTT | CASSRLREMNTEAFF
TRBD1 | NA | TRBJ1-2 | TRBV5-6 | TGTGCCAGCAGCTTGGGACAGGGGGCGCGGGGCTACACCTTC | CASSLGQGARGYTF
NA | NA | TRBJ2-1 | TRBV27 | TGTGCCAGCAGTTTTGGGCTTCCCCTCCACAATGAGCAGTTCTTC | CASSFGLPLHNEQFF
NA | NA | TRBJ2-5 | TRBV18 | TGTGCCAGCTCACACCCGCGGTCCCAAGAGACCCAGTACTTC | CASSHPRSQETQYF
TRBD2 | NA | TRBJ2-2 | TRBV9 | TGTGCCAGCAGCCCAGCTAGCGGCACCGGGGAGCTGTTTTTT | CASSPASGTGELFF